The 24 T cell receptor beta chains given below trace back to one sample, sequenced in a study of identical twins. Each CDR3 protein is one row after TCRdb ran MiXCR on the 5' RACE reads. The sample lists about 690,000 distinct CDR3 sequences, 5.5% to 6.5% occurring once. Sequenced input: naive T cells sorted from blood. All receptors derive from a man younger than 30 in good health.

The chain uses TRBV6-1 and TRBJ2-6, with 9 bases matching TRBD1. J was trimmed by 0 bases and V by 9 bases; bases with no gene match: 3. Germline CDR1 reads MNHNS; CDR2 reads SASEGT. This CDR3 region has 15 residues. The CDR3 spells CARGQGISGANVLTF. CDR3 DNA: TGTGCCAGGGGACAGGGAATCTCTGGGGCCAACGTCCTGACTTTC.

This clonotype was seen more than once but under ten times. The chain joins TRBV6-4 to TRBJ2-7; either TRBD1 or TRBD2 may supply D (5 bases each). Germline V gene lookup returns CDR1 MRHNA and CDR2 SNTAGT. The V gene lost 6 bases and the J gene lost 0 bases, with 15 bases spanning the gap. The CDR3 has 15 residues. The CDR3 protein is CASSRDAGRSYEQYF. The CDR3 region has the DNA TGTGCCAGCAGCCGGGACGCCGGGCGCTCCTACGAGCAGTACTTC.

This clonotype was detected many times. The chain joins TRBV5-1 to TRBJ2-7; D tentatively fits TRBD1 or TRBD2 (5 bases each). This CDR3 spans 13 amino acids. Germline assignment: CDR1 SGHRS and CDR2 YFSETQ. Trimming removed 2 bases at V and 5 bases at J, with 11 bases between. CDR3 coding DNA: TGCGCCAGCAGCTTTGGGGGTTCGGACGAGCAGTACTTC. It specifies CASSFGGSDEQYF.

This clonotype was counted many times. The rearrangement uses TRBV29-1 and TRBJ2-3; perhaps TRBD2 as D (7 bases). Trimming took off 7 bases at V and 6 bases at J, with 17 bases between the two ends. Germline CDR1 is SQVTM and CDR2 is ANQGSEA. The CDR3 runs to 13 residues. The CDR3 bases are TGCAGCGCAGGGGAGGGGGTTTTGGATACGCAGTATTTT. Protein sequence: CSAGEGVLDTQYF.

In this sample, this clonotype turned up many times. The chain has TRBV12-3 or TRBV12-4 and TRBJ1-6, with D possibly matching TRBD1 (5 bases). V dropped 3 bases and J dropped 8 bases, with 11 bases sitting between them. This CDR3 is built from 14 residues. The CDR3 DNA reads TGTGCCAGCAGTTTTGGGGGGTACGATTCACCCCTCCACTTT. Translation: CASSFGGYDSPLHF.

In its sample, this clonotype was seen a few times. Relative to the germline gene, one junction end is altered; a read error may explain this. This chain links TRBV2 with TRBJ2-2, with 9 bases matching TRBD2. The CDR3 runs to 15 residues. Germline V gives CDR1 SNHLY, CDR2 FYNNEI. CDR3 amino acids: CASFPSGTNSGELFF. CDR3 sequence (DNA): TGTGCCAGCTTCCCTAGCGGGACGAACTCCGGGGAGCTGTTTTTT.

This clonotype came up a few times. This chain links TRBV5-1 with TRBJ2-2, with 8 bases matching TRBD2. From germline, CDR1 is SGHRS and CDR2 YFSETQ. The CDR3 extends over 17 amino acids. Trimming took 4 bases from V and 5 from J; bases not matched to a gene: 13. DNA for the CDR3: TGCGCCAGCAGCCCCAAGCCGGCGGGGGGAATTACCGGGGAGCTGTTTTTT. Residues: CASSPKPAGGITGELFF.

This chain uses TRBV11-3 with TRBJ1-5; tentative D call: TRBD1 (5 bases). Trimming stripped 0 bases from V and 11 bases from J, with 11 bases between. This CDR3 region has 13 residues. Germline CDR1 SGHNT, CDR2 YENEEA. The CDR3 coding sequence is TGTGCCAGCAGCTTAGAGGAGGAGGGGTCCCAGCATTTT. This gives the protein CASSLEEEGSQHF.

The chain uses TRBV2 and TRBJ2-7; perhaps TRBD1 as D (6 bases). Germline values: CDR1 SNHLY, CDR2 FYNNEI. The V and J ends lost 5 bases and 3 bases respectively, with 8 bases between them. This CDR3 has 12 residues. As DNA, the CDR3 is TGTGCCAGCAGTATAGGGGGCTACGAGCAGTACGTC. Protein product: CASSIGGYEQYV.

This clonotype has only a few counts. The genes are TRBV20-1 and TRBJ1-2; a possible D gene is TRBD1 (5 bases). The V end lost 3 bases, the J end lost 2 bases, and 10 bases lay between the germline ends. The CDR3 is 13 amino acids. Per germline, CDR1 DFQATT and CDR2 SNEGSKA (reference sequence). In DNA, the CDR3 is TGCAGTGCTAGGCGGGACGTCAACTATGGCTACACCTTC. Protein: CSARRDVNYGYTF.

This clonotype turned up a few times. The chain uses TRBV12-3 or TRBV12-4 and TRBJ2-1; D tentatively reads TRBD1 or TRBD2 (6 bases each). This CDR3 is 13 amino acids long. V gave up 5 bases and J gave up 9 bases, with 14 bases separating them. CDR3 DNA: TGTGCCAGCAGTCATCAGGGGACTCCTGAGCAGTTCTTC. It translates to CASSHQGTPEQFF.

This clonotype was observed many times. The chain combines TRBV4-3 with TRBJ2-3, with D perhaps assigned TRBD1 or TRBD2 (5 bases each). Germline assignment: CDR1 LGHNA and CDR2 YSLEER. V was clipped by 2 bases and J by 8 bases, with 11 bases between them. The CDR3 has 13 residues. The CDR3 nucleotides read TGCGCCAGCAGCCAATCGGGGCTCCCTACGCAGTATTTT. Amino acids: CASSQSGLPTQYF.

In its sample, this clonotype was seen a few times. This sequence joins TRBV6-4 and TRBJ2-1, with 10 bases lining up with TRBD2. J gave up 3 bases and V 2 bases, and 4 bases lay outside the gene matches. This CDR3 comprises 16 residues. Germline V gene data show CDR1 as MRHNA and CDR2 as SNTAGT. The CDR3 sequence: CASSDESGRGYNEQFF. CDR3 coding DNA: TGTGCCAGCAGTGACGAGAGCGGGAGGGGCTACAATGAGCAGTTCTTC.

This clonotype was seen repeatedly, ten times or more. The J gene is TRBJ2-4, the V gene TRBV15; TRBD2 matches 11 bases. This CDR3 comprises 16 residues. CDR1 and CDR2 (germline): LNHNV, YYDKDF (reference sequence). The J segment lost 1 base and the V segment lost 5 bases, leaving 4 bases of the junction unmatched. CDR3 loop: CATSARTSGAKNIQYF. CDR3 DNA: TGTGCCACCAGCGCCAGGACTAGCGGGGCCAAAAACATTCAGTACTTC. Based on the CDR3 plus reference TRBV15 and TRBJ2-4, the full variable domain is DAMVIQNPRYQVTQFGKPVTLSCSQTLNHNVMYWYQQKSSQAPKLLFHYYDKDFNNEADTPDNFQSRRPNTSFCFLDIRSPGLGDTAMYLCATSARTSGAKNIQYFGAGTRLSVL.

This clonotype was observed a few times. This rearrangement joins TRBV12-3 or TRBV12-4 to TRBJ2-4; D is perhaps TRBD1 (6 bases). Trimming left V 2 bases short and J 0 bases short, with 11 bases between. CDR3 length: 16 amino acids. The CDR3 nucleotides are TGTGCCAGCAGTTTAAGGGGGATCTTAGCCAAAAACATTCAGTACTTC. Protein: CASSLRGILAKNIQYF.

The chain employs TRBV9 and TRBJ2-3; 15 bases match TRBD2. The germline V gene encodes CDR1 SGDLS and CDR2 YYNGEE. The CDR3 totals 19 residues. V was pared by 0 bases and J by 4 bases, with 9 bases of the junction left unmatched. CDR3 region: CASSVDPGLAGGPSDTQYF. The CDR3 coding sequence is TGTGCCAGCAGCGTAGATCCAGGACTAGCGGGAGGGCCCTCAGATACGCAGTATTTT. Full variable domain (missing parts from reference TRBV9 and TRBJ2-3): DSGVTQTPKHLITATGQRVTLRCSPRSGDLSVYWYQQSLDQGLQFLIQYYNGEERAKGNILERFSAQQFPDLHSELNLSSLELGDSALYFCASSVDPGLAGGPSDTQYFGPGTRLTVL.

This clonotype was detected only a few times. The chain recombines TRBV4-3 with TRBJ1-5; D gene ambiguous. Germline lookup yields CDR1 LGHNA and CDR2 YSLEER. The length of the CDR3 is 14 residues. Trimming stripped 6 bases from V and 2 bases from J, with 11 bases between. The CDR3, as DNA: TGCGCCAGCAGTCTAGGGTGGGGCAATCAGCCCCAGCATTTT. It is translated as CASSLGWGNQPQHF.

This clonotype was observed a handful of times. The V call is TRBV18, the J call TRBJ1-1; D gene ambiguous. The length of the CDR3 is 13 residues. The V end was cut by 5 bases, the J end by 8 bases, with 15 bases between. Germline CDR1 KGHSH, CDR2 LQKENI. CDR3: CASSAGSLREAFF. The CDR3 nucleotides read TGTGCCAGCTCAGCAGGTAGCTTGAGAGAAGCTTTCTTT. The full variable domain, with the rest looked up from reference TRBV18 and TRBJ1-1, is NAGVMQNPRHLVRRRGQEARLRCSPMKGHSHVYWYRQLPEEGLKFMVYLQKENIIDESGMPKERFSAEFPKEGPSILRIQQVVRGDSAAYFCASSAGSLREAFFGQGTRLTVV.

This sequence joins TRBV19 and TRBJ1-4, with TRBD1 matching 8 bases. Trimming took 4 bases from V and 5 from J; bases not matched to a gene: 6. The CDR3 runs to 15 residues. The V gene's germline CDR1 is LNHDA and CDR2 SQIVND (reference sequence). The CDR3 sequence: CASSTRDRTNEKLFF. The CDR3 DNA is TGTGCCAGTAGTACGCGGGACAGGACAAATGAAAAACTGTTTTTT. Filled out from reference TRBV19 and TRBJ1-4, the complete variable domain reads DGGITQSPKYLFRKEGQNVTLSCEQNLNHDAMYWYRQDPGQGLRLIYYSQIVNDFQKGDIAEGYSVSREKKESFPLTVTSAQKNPTAFYLCASSTRDRTNEKLFFGSGTQLSVL.

This clonotype was found many times. This chain joins TRBV10-3 and TRBJ2-7, with D tentatively TRBD1 or TRBD2 (5 bases each). The length of the CDR3 is 15 residues. In germline, CDR1 is ENHRY, CDR2 SYGVKD. V was cut by 4 bases and J by 7 bases, with 20 bases left in between. CDR3 nucleotides: TGTGCCATCAGTGCTCTGGCAGGGAATACGGGGGAGCAGTACTTC. This codes for CAISALAGNTGEQYF.

This clonotype showed up many times. The chain recombines TRBV12-3 or TRBV12-4 with TRBJ1-5; D is undetermined. The CDR3 has 12 residues. V shed 3 bases and J shed 6 bases, with 6 bases lying between them. For the CDR3, the DNA is TGTGCCAGCAGTTTTAGTACTCAGCCCCAGCATTTT. It specifies CASSFSTQPQHF.

About this clonotype itself: A much larger clone is a single base away; this may be a read error. The chain carries TRBV6-5 and TRBJ1-4; the D is unclear. Germline loops: CDR1 MNHEY, CDR2 SVGAGI. This CDR3 has 13 residues. The V gene lost 0 bases and the J gene lost 7 bases, with 6 bases spanning the gap. The CDR3 is CASSYSSVEKLFF. The CDR3 DNA is TGTGCCAGCAGTTACTCGAGTGTTGAAAAACTGTTTTTT.

The rearrangement uses TRBV7-2 and TRBJ1-5, with D possibly matching TRBD1 (5 bases). Looked up from germline, CDR1 is SGHTA and CDR2 is FQGNSA. The CDR3 runs to 16 residues. The V end lost 3 bases, the J end lost 7 bases, and 19 bases lay between the germline ends. The DNA for the CDR3 is TGTGCCAGCAGCTTCCTAGGGGCCCATGAAGGGCAGCCCCAGCATTTT. It is translated as CASSFLGAHEGQPQHF.

This clonotype was counted at least ten times. The genes are TRBV4-2 and TRBJ2-1, with 9 bases aligning to TRBD2. The junction had 9 bases not matched to a gene; V was cut back by 0 bases and J by 6 bases. CDR3 length: 17 residues. CDR1 is LGHNA, CDR2 YNFKEQ, per germline. CDR3 in DNA: TGTGCCAGCAGCCAAGATATAGGGACTAGCTTCGGCAATGAGCAGTTCTTC. As protein: CASSQDIGTSFGNEQFF.